The sequence of this T cell receptor (beta chain) was determined in a study of cytotoxic CD8 clonotypes in ibrutinib-treated CLL. Study details: In all, roughly 11 patients were relapsed/refractory, around 15 were treatment-naive and about 18 were IGHV unmutated.

Targeted sequencing depth ranged from 1 in 200,000 to 1 in 1 million T cells. TCRdb's copy holds only in-frame clones and misses some; the assay was immunoSEQ multiplex PCR. The sample includes 25,000 to 30,000 clones, almost 85% of them seen just once. Study-level results: At ibrutinib response, clonality increased, and at progression it declined back toward baseline. Baseline values of clonality outstripped age-matched healthy donors and followed circulating CD8+ T-cell counts.

For this clone: What it binds is not known.

CDR1 KGHSH and CDR2 LQKENI come from the germline V gene. Trimming pared 0 bases from V and 4 bases from J, leaving 15 bases between. CDR3 length: 16 residues. The chain employs TRBV18 and TRBJ1-2; possibly TRBD1 for D (5 bases). The source is a human donor with chronic lymphocytic leukemia. The sample here was PBMCs, taken after 24 months of ibrutinib treatment. Here the CDR3 reads CASSPPGTGDAYGYTF. As DNA, the CDR3 is TGTGCCAGCTCACCACCTGGGACGGGGGATGCCTATGGCTACACCTTC. Variable domain in full (rest from reference TRBV18 and TRBJ1-2): NAGVMQNPRHLVRRRGQEARLRCSPMKGHSHVYWYRQLPEEGLKFMVYLQKENIIDESGMPKERFSAEFPKEGPSILRIQQVVRGDSAAYFCASSPPGTGDAYGYTFGSGTRLTVV.